This T cell receptor (beta chain) comes out of a study of T cell repertoires in cytomegalovirus infection. Study in general: CMV epitopes, recently identified HLA-C-restricted and well-studied HLA-B-restricted, were used. It can be stated that public TCR beta signatures indicated CMV infection as well as a matching HLA type. Study-wide points: Summed public TCR beta family frequency identified CMV carriers bearing the relevant HLA. HLA-C-restricted CMV-specific TCR beta clonotypes prevailed in the ex vivo response.

From germline, CDR1 is SGHDN and CDR2 FVKESK. This CDR3 region has 14 residues. Trimming removed 1 base at V and 11 bases at J, with 17 bases between. TCRdb re-called the reads with MiXCR, one entry per CDR3 protein. Here the sample spans about 920,000 distinct CDR3 sequences, roughly 30% being singletons. With respect to this clonotype: Its antigen is currently unknown.

This TCR was sampled from a human donor in good health (CMV status not recorded). Some clones in this sample may be carry-over from other donors' samples. Material: cultured CD8+ T cells from PBMCs, obtained from culture after CMV antigen stimulation. This rearrangement joins TRBV14 to TRBJ1-1; D is unresolved. For the CDR3, the DNA is TGTGCCAGCAGCCAAGCATATGGTTGGCAGGTGGCTTTCTTT. This encodes CASSQAYGWQVAFF.